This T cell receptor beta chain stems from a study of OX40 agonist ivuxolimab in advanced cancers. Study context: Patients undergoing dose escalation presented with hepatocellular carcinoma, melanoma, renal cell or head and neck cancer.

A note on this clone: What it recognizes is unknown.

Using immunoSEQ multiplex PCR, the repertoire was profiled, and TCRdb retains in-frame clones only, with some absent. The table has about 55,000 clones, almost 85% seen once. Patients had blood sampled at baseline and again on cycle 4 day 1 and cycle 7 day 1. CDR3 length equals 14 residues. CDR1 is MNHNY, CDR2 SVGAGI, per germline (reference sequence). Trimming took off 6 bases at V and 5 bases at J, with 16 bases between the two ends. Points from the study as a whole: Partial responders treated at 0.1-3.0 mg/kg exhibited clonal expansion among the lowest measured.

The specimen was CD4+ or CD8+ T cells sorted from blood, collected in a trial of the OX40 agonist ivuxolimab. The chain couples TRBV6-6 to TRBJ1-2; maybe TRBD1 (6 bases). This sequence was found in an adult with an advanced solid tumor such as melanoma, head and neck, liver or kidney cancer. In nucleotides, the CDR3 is TGTGCCAGCAGCCCCTCCAGGGGAACATATGGCTACACCTTC. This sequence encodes CASSPSRGTYGYTF.